The 25 T cell receptor beta chains below come from one sample, sequenced in a study of blood T cell repertoires in COVID-19 (TCRdb year 2020). Library method: the immunoSEQ multiplex PCR assay. TCRdb retrieved this table from immuneACCESS and kept in-frame rearrangements only. Not all clones are present; in checked studies, unresolved V genes account for under half, and no reason is known for the remainder. The sample table shows over 150,000 clones, and just over 85% are seen once. Approximately 9.4% of the sample is in the top ten clones. The sample taken for sequencing was PBMCs or T cells enriched from blood (not recorded which). The receptors stem from a woman aged 18-35 years who had recovered from COVID-19.

The V call is TRBV4-3, the J call TRBJ1-4; maybe TRBD1 (6 bases). This CDR3 spans 16 amino acids. V lost 3 bases, J lost 3 bases, and 14 bases lay in between. Germline V lookup: CDR1 LGHNA, CDR2 YSLEER. CDR3 residues: CASSHVPGAPNEKLFF. The CDR3 nucleotides read TGCGCCAGCAGCCATGTTCCAGGGGCGCCTAATGAAAAACTGTTTTTT.

The chain has TRBV18 and TRBJ2-3; weak D call: TRBD2 (7 bases). CDR3 size: 18 residues. Trimming left V 3 bases short and J 4 bases short, with 23 bases between. From germline, CDR1 is KGHSH and CDR2 LQKENI. CDR3 bases: TGTGCCAGCTCACCTCAAGGGGGAGCGGGGTTAAGCGCAGATACGCAGTATTTT. It codes for CASSPQGGAGLSADTQYF.

The chain joins TRBV28 to TRBJ2-7; no definite D call. Trimming stripped 6 bases from V and 3 bases from J, with 6 bases between. Per the germline V gene, CDR1 is MDHEN and CDR2 is SYDVKM. The CDR3 length is 11 residues. CDR3 protein: CASRALYEQYF. CDR3 nucleotides: TGTGCCAGCAGGGCCCTCTACGAGCAGTACTTC. Together with reference TRBV28 and TRBJ2-7, the CDR3 gives the full variable domain: DVKVTQSSRYLVKRTGEKVFLECVQDMDHENMFWYRQDPGLGLRLIYFSYDVKMKEKGDIPEGYSVSREKKERFSLILESASTNQTSMYLCASRALYEQYFGPGTRLTVT.

The chain uses TRBV4-2 and TRBJ1-2; D gene uncertain. V was trimmed by 3 bases and J by 8 bases, leaving 16 bases between them. The CDR3 sequence is 14 residues long. The germline V gene has CDR1 LGHNA and CDR2 YNFKEQ. DNA of the CDR3: TGTGCCAGCAGCCAGAGGGAGACGGCCCAGGGCTACACCTTC. Its translation: CASSQRETAQGYTF.

The chain couples TRBV6-5 to TRBJ2-5; D call uncertain. The CDR3 sequence is 15 residues long. The germline V gene has CDR1 MNHEY and CDR2 SVGAGI. V lost 2 bases to trimming and J lost 0 bases, with 10 bases between them. The CDR3 coding sequence is TGTGCCAGCAGTTACGGCGGAGAAAACCAAGAGACCCAGTACTTC. Translating it yields CASSYGGENQETQYF.

The chain joins TRBV4-2 to TRBJ2-1; TRBD2 might be the D (6 bases). Trimming took 0 bases from V and 5 from J, leaving 17 bases between them. The CDR3 consists of 17 residues. Germline V gene sequence: CDR1 LGHNA, CDR2 YNFKEQ. Here the CDR3 DNA reads TGTGCCAGCAGCCAAGAGATGGCCCGGGAGCTAAACAATGAGCAGTTCTTC. Amino acid sequence: CASSQEMARELNNEQFF.

V is TRBV5-1 and J is TRBJ1-2, with 9 nucleotides matching TRBD1. Germline CDR1 and CDR2: SGHRS and YFSETQ. The CDR3 loop spans 15 amino acids. With 4 bases clipped from V and 6 bases from J, the junction kept 10 bases outside the gene matches. CDR3 amino acids: CASSRAGDRVDGYTF. In DNA, the CDR3 is TGCGCCAGCAGCCGAGCCGGGGACAGGGTTGATGGCTACACCTTC.

This chain uses TRBV15 with TRBJ1-5; possibly TRBD1 for D (6 bases). The germline gives CDR1 LNHNV, CDR2 YYDKDF (reference sequence). The CDR3 contains 16 residues. Trimming removed 0 bases from V and 7 bases from J, with 16 bases in between. The CDR3, as DNA: TGTGCCACCAGCAGAGATCTACCAGGGGTCGGGCAGCCCCAGCATTTT. This translates into CATSRDLPGVGQPQHF.

The chain has TRBV10-3 and TRBJ2-3, with D possibly being TRBD2 (7 bases). This CDR3 is 13 amino acids long. Germline V gene data show CDR1 as ENHRY and CDR2 as SYGVKD. V lost 7 bases, J lost 3 bases, and 11 bases lay in between. The CDR3 loop reads CAIKGGVTDTQYF. In DNA form, the CDR3 reads TGTGCCATCAAAGGGGGGGTGACAGATACGCAGTATTTT.

V and J are TRBV7-6 and TRBJ2-7; no definite D call. The CDR3 length is 13 residues. Germline loops: CDR1 SGHVS, CDR2 FNYEAQ. V dropped 0 bases and J dropped 1 base, with 4 bases sitting between them. The CDR3 DNA follows: TGTGCCAGCAGCTTAGCGCTATCCTACGAGCAGTACTTC. It yields the protein CASSLALSYEQYF.

The rearrangement links TRBV27 to TRBJ1-1; possible D gene TRBD1, 6 bases. The CDR3 runs 19 residues. Germline V gene sequence: CDR1 MNHEY, CDR2 SMNVEV (reference sequence). V was trimmed by 1 base and J by 5 bases, leaving 26 bases between them. CDR3 in amino acids: CASSLWYSEQGSRGTEAFF. The CDR3 coding sequence is TGTGCCAGCAGTTTATGGTACTCGGAACAGGGCTCCAGAGGGACTGAAGCTTTCTTT.

In its sample, this clone was seen once. The V and J genes are TRBV4-1 and TRBJ2-5, with 15 bases fitting TRBD2. J was trimmed by 5 bases and V by 3 bases; bases with no gene match: 4. The CDR3 is made up of 16 amino acids. The germline V gene has CDR1 MGHRA and CDR2 YSYEKL. CDR3 DNA sequence: TGCGCCAGCAGCCAGGGGACTAGCGGGGGGAAGGAGACCCAGTACTTC. Amino acids: CASSQGTSGGKETQYF.

A single count supports this clone. As DNA, the CDR3 is TGTGCCAGCTCCAGTCGCCTAGCGGGACGGACCGATACGCAGTATTTT. It translates to CASSSRLAGRTDTQYF. V gene TRBV9 combines with J gene TRBJ2-3; 9 bases match TRBD2. Germline V gene data show CDR1 as SGDLS and CDR2 as YYNGEE. Unmatched junction bases numbered 15, after V lost 7 bases and J lost 6 bases. The CDR3 extends over 16 amino acids.

This clone came up a few times. The gene calls are TRBV7-9 and TRBJ2-1; 9 bases agree with TRBD2. After removal of 5 bases from V and 7 bases from J, the junction contained 9 bases not matched to a gene. Germline V gives CDR1 SEHNR, CDR2 FQNEAQ (reference sequence). CDR3 length equals 15 residues. CDR3 in DNA: TGTGCCAGCAGCGCGCGGGGGGGCAAAGGAAATGAGCAGTTCTTC. It is translated as CASSARGGKGNEQFF.

The genes are TRBV6-1 and TRBJ1-2, with no clear D. V lost 2 bases and J 4 bases, leaving 14 bases between the germline ends. The CDR3 contains 15 residues. Germline values: CDR1 MNHNS, CDR2 SASEGT. In DNA, the CDR3 is TGTGCCAGCAGTGAATACGGGCCCACTAGCTATGGCTACACCTTC. This sequence encodes CASSEYGPTSYGYTF.

V and J are TRBV10-3 and TRBJ2-2, with 11 bases matching TRBD2. Unmatched junction bases numbered 3, after V lost 6 bases and J lost 3 bases. Germline V gene sequence: CDR1 ENHRY, CDR2 SYGVKD. This CDR3 has 15 amino acids. The CDR3 coding sequence is TGTGCCATCAGACCGGGACTAGCGGACACCGGGGAGCTGTTTTTT. It yields the protein CAIRPGLADTGELFF.

The V and J genes are TRBV5-1 and TRBJ1-1; no clear D. Germline CDR1 and CDR2: SGHRS and YFSETQ. With 2 bases removed from V and 0 bases from J, the gap between germline ends came to 8 bases. This CDR3 comprises 14 residues. CDR3 loop: CASSLELMNTEAFF. The CDR3 DNA reads as TGCGCCAGCAGCTTAGAGCTTATGAACACTGAAGCTTTCTTT.

This chain connects TRBV6-4 to TRBJ1-4, with TRBD1 matching over 7 bases. CDR3 length equals 15 residues. The J segment lost 3 bases and the V segment lost 6 bases, leaving 7 bases of the junction unmatched. The germline V gene has CDR1 MRHNA and CDR2 SNTAGT. The CDR3 loop reads CASSEDRVANEKLFF. The CDR3 DNA sequence: TGTGCCAGCAGCGAAGACAGGGTGGCTAATGAAAAACTGTTTTTT.

The chain has TRBV3-1 (or the pseudogene TRBV3-2) and TRBJ2-2; D may be TRBD1 (5 bases). V gave up 3 bases and J gave up 6 bases, with 8 bases separating them. From germline, CDR1 is LGHDT and CDR2 YNNKEL (reference sequence). The CDR3 is 13 amino acids. The CDR3: CASSQTVPGELFF. CDR3 in DNA: TGTGCCAGCAGCCAGACAGTGCCCGGGGAGCTGTTTTTT.

The rearrangement uses TRBV28 and TRBJ1-5; TRBD1 matches at 10 bases. V was clipped by 3 bases and J by 0 bases; unmatched bases: 14. Germline V lookup: CDR1 MDHEN, CDR2 SYDVKM. The CDR3 is made up of 20 amino acids. The CDR3 loop is CASSFFLWRTGGYSNQPQHF. The CDR3 nucleotides read TGTGCCAGCAGTTTTTTCCTGTGGCGGACAGGGGGATATAGCAATCAGCCCCAGCATTTT.

The rearrangement links TRBV24-1 to TRBJ2-3, with a tentative D call TRBD2 (7 bases). V was cut by 6 bases and J by 2 bases, with 11 bases left in between. The CDR3 has 14 residues. CDR1 is KGHDR and CDR2 is SFDVKD in the germline V gene. The CDR3 nucleotides read TGTGCCACCAGTCCGCGGGGGCACACAGATACGCAGTATTTT. As protein: CATSPRGHTDTQYF.

V is TRBV18 and J is TRBJ1-2, with D perhaps matching TRBD1 (5 bases). This CDR3 comprises 16 residues. Germline values: CDR1 KGHSH, CDR2 LQKENI. Trimming pared 1 base from V and 4 bases from J, leaving 16 bases between. The CDR3 reads CASSPQQDAIIYGYTF. The CDR3 nucleotides read TGTGCCAGCTCACCACAACAGGACGCTATAATCTATGGCTACACCTTC.

This clone was found a few times. The chain recombines TRBV28 with TRBJ2-6; possible D gene TRBD2, 6 bases. V lost 2 bases to trimming and J lost 2 bases, with 7 bases between them. The germline CDR1 and CDR2 sequences are MDHEN and SYDVKM. The CDR3 has 15 residues. The CDR3 sequence: CASSLIAAGANVLTF. As DNA, the CDR3 is TGTGCCAGCAGTTTAATAGCGGCTGGGGCCAACGTCCTGACTTTC.

This chain connects TRBV6-4 to TRBJ2-7, with D hard to call. Trimming left V 3 bases short and J 7 bases short, with 13 bases between. The CDR3 consists of 13 residues. Germline lookup yields CDR1 MRHNA and CDR2 SNTAGT. DNA of the CDR3: TGTGCCAGCAGTGAGTCGCCGTCGGGTGAGCAGTACTTC. It yields the protein CASSESPSGEQYF.

This chain links TRBV6-1 with TRBJ1-4, with D hard to call. Germline V gene lookup returns CDR1 MNHNS and CDR2 SASEGT. Trimming shortened V by 4 bases and J by 8 bases, and 20 bases separated the two germline ends. The CDR3 is 16 residues long. The DNA of the CDR3 is TGTGCCAGCAGTGTCGTTCTAGAGGGAGGAAGAGAAAAACTGTTTTTT. This codes for CASSVVLEGGREKLFF.